Ten or more counts support the clone carrying this TCR beta chain. Its target is unknown. The CDR3 covers 11 residues. The V gene's germline CDR1 is MNHEY and CDR2 SMNVEV (reference sequence). V was cut by 8 bases and J by 8 bases, with 10 bases left in between. The data stem from a study of T-cell memory formation after mild COVID-19. Study-wide results and limits: Contracting clones from day 15 to 85 had balanced CD4/CD8; later expanders favoured CD4+.

TCRdb processed the 5' RACE reads anew with MiXCR; each CDR3 protein has one entry. The table includes approximately 45,000 distinct CDR3 sequences, 6.6% detected once. This chain uses TRBV27 with TRBJ2-1; D unresolved. The clonotype originates from an adult who had mild COVID-19 (a few samples of this study predate the infection). Cell type and time point are not known. Sequenced: PBMCs or a T cell subset sorted from them (not recorded which). This CDR3 reads CASFQRYEQFF. For the CDR3, the DNA is TGTGCCAGCTTCCAGAGGTATGAGCAGTTCTTC.